This T cell receptor beta chain comes out of a study of blood T cells in healthy people across ages. Sample-barcoded 5' priming and a J-beta primer mix drove a second PCR of about 6 to 12 cycles. From the 5' RACE reads, TCRdb called clonotypes with MiXCR, one entry per CDR3 protein. The sample lists about 1 million distinct CDR3 sequences, 35% to 50% occurring once. Germline V lookup: CDR1 SQVTM, CDR2 ANQGSEA. This CDR3 has 12 residues. In the case of this clonotype: Its antigen is undetermined.

Study-level points and caveats: More naive CD4+ cells and higher diversity marked long-lived donors relative to aged donors. Roughly linear age-related decline in beta diversity appeared, significant by age around 42.

This receptor was taken from a woman in her sixties or seventies in good health. The chain carries TRBV29-1 and TRBJ2-2; D is unresolved. The sample taken for sequencing was blood. CDR3 nucleotide sequence: TGCACAGGATCCCTGAACACCGGGGAGCTGTTTTTT. Protein sequence: CTGSLNTGELFF.